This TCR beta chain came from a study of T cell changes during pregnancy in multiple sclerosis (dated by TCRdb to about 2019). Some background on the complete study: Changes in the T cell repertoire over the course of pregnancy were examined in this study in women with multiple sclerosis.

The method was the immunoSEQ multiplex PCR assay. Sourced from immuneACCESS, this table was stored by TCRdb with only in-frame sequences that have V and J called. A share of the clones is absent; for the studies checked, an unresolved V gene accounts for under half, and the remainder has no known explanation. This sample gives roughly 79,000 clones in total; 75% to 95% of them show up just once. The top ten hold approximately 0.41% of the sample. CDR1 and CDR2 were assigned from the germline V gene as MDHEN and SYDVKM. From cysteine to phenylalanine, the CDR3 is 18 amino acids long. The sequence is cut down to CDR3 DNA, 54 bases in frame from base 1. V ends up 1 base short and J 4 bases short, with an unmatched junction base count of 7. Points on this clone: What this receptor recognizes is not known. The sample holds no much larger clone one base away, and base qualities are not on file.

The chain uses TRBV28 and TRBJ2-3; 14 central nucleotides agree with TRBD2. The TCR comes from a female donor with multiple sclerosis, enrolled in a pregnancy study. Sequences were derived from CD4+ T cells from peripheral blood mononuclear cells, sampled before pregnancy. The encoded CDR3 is CASSLSGTSGRLADTQYF. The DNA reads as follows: TGTGCCAGCAGTTTATCGGGGACTAGCGGGAGATTGGCAGATACGCAGTATTTT.